Sequencing of this T cell receptor (beta chain) was carried out in a study of identical twins. TCRdb reanalysed the 5' RACE reads using MiXCR and keeps one entry per CDR3 protein. The data show 240,000 or so distinct CDR3 sequences, with about an eighth seen just once and about 4% held by the top ten. Germline V gene lookup returns CDR1 SGHAT and CDR2 FQNNGV. Deletions cut 5 bases from V and 3 bases from J, with 14 bases between. CDR3 length: 14 amino acids. This clonotype was seen only a few times. The antigen is unknown. Study-wide results and limits: Reduced insertions were recorded for abundant cord blood beta clonotypes, with no such pattern in memory repertoires. Invariant MAIT and iNKT cells may have partly biased zero-insertion analyses.

These same data were also listed under a study on yellow fever vaccine responses in identical twins.

The sequence was collected from a woman between 18 and 29 years old in good health. This chain links TRBV11-2 with TRBJ2-7, with D tentatively TRBD1 (6 bases). Source material: memory (CD45RO+) T cells sorted from blood. The CDR3 reads CASSPSRGFYEQYF. Here the CDR3 DNA reads TGTGCCAGCAGCCCCTCGAGGGGGTTCTACGAGCAGTACTTC.